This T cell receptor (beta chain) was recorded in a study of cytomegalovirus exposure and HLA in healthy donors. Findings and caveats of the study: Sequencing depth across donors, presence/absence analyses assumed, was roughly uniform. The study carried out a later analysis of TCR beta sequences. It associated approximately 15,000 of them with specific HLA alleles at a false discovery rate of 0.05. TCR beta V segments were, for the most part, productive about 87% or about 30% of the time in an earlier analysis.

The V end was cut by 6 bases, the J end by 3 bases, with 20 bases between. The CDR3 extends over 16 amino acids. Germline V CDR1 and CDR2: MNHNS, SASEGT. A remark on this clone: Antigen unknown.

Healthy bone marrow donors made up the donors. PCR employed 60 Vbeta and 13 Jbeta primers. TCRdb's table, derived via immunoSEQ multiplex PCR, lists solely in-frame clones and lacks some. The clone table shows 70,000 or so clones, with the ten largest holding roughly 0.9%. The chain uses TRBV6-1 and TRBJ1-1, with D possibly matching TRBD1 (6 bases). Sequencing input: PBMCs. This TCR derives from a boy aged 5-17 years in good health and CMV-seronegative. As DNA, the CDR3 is TGTGCCAGCAGGGAACGGGGACACGGACGTTACACTGAAGCTTTCTTT. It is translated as CASRERGHGRYTEAFF.